These 3 T cell receptor beta chains came from one sample sequenced in a study of blood T cell repertoires in COVID-19. Data came from immunoSEQ multiplex PCR; TCRdb stores just in-frame clones and leaves some out. The sample yields some 60,000 clones, about four fifths seen once. The specimen sequenced was peripheral blood. These receptors all stem from a man under 40 with COVID-19, enrolled during active disease.

V is TRBV4-3 and J is TRBJ2-1; TRBD1 matches at 8 bases. CDR1 is LGHNA and CDR2 is YSLEER in the germline V gene. The CDR3 contains 13 residues. Losses at the gene ends were 3 bases for V and 9 bases for J; bases not matched to a gene: 4. CDR3 sequence reads: CASSHEQGVEQFF. DNA for the CDR3: TGCGCCAGCAGCCATGAACAGGGGGTTGAGCAGTTCTTC.

The genes are TRBV5-1 and TRBJ2-3, with TRBD2 matching over 16 bases. This CDR3 region has 18 residues. CDR1 SGHRS and CDR2 YFSETQ come from the germline V gene. V dropped 4 bases and J dropped 4; count of bases not matched to a gene: 9. The CDR3 DNA reads TGCGCCAGCAGCCCCGGGACTAGCGGGAGGGCCGGCGCAGATACGCAGTATTTT. Its translation: CASSPGTSGRAGADTQYF.

The CDR3 nucleotides read TGCAGCGTTGCGCGGACAGAATCTGGAAACACCATATATTTT. Translation: CSVARTESGNTIYF. The rearrangement links TRBV29-1 to TRBJ1-3; TRBD1 might be the D (6 bases). This CDR3 has 14 residues. Trimming stripped 4 bases from V and 1 base from J, with 11 bases between. The germline V gene encodes CDR1 SQVTM and CDR2 ANQGSEA.